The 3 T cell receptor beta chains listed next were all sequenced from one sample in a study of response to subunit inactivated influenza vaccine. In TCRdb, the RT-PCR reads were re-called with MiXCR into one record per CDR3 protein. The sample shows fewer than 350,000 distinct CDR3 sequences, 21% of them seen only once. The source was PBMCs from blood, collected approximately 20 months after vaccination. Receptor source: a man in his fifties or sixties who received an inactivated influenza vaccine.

CDR3 sequence (DNA): TGTGCCAGCAGCGAAACCGGGGGAGGGGGCGAAGCTTTCTTT. This translates into CASSETGGGGEAFF. The rearrangement uses TRBV9 and TRBJ1-1, with 7 bases aligning to TRBD1. J lost 8 bases, V lost 3 bases, and 10 bases had no gene match. CDR1 is SGDLS, CDR2 YYNGEE, per germline. CDR3 length: 14 residues.

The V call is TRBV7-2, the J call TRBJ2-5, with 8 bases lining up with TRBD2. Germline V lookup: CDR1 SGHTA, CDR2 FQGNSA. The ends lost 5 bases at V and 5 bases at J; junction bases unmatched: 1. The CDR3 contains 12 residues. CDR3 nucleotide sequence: TGTGCCAGCAGCCGGACTAGCGAGACCCAGTACTTC. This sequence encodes CASSRTSETQYF. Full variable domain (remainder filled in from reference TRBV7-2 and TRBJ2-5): GAGVSQSPSNKVTEKGKDVELRCDPISGHTALYWYRQSLGQGLEFLIYFQGNSAPDKSGLPSDRFSAERTGGSVSTLTIQRTQQEDSAVYLCASSRTSETQYFGPGTRLLVL.

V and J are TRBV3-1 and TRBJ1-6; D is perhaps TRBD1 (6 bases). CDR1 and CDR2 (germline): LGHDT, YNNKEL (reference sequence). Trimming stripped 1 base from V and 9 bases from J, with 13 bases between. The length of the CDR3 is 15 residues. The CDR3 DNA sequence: TGTGCCAGCAGCCAAGCAAGGACAGCGGCTTCACCCCTCCACTTT. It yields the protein CASSQARTAASPLHF.